This is a list of T cell receptor beta chains from one sample in a study of blood T cell repertoires in COVID-19. The repertoire was sequenced with immunoSEQ multiplex PCR; TCRdb's copy has only in-frame clones and lacks some. The table records about 41,000 clones, around 83% of them present only once. Material for sequencing was peripheral blood. All receptors come from a woman aged 80 or over with active or convalescent COVID-19. The CDR3 runs from the conserved cysteine through the conserved F or W. The D gene is left open where the match is weak. The size field is filled for only some rows; it gives once, few, many or a size class.

>TRBJ2-7|-|TRBV9|TRBD2
CASSDLAGGEQYF
TGTGCCAGCAGCGATCTAGCGGGAGGCGAGCAGTACTTC
>TRBJ1-5|few|TRBV5-6|TRBD1
CASSLGQGRSNQPQHF
TGTGCCAGCAGCTTGGGACAGGGGAGAAGCAATCAGCCCCAGCATTTT
>TRBJ1-6|-|TRBV14|-
CASSHETGNSPLHF
TGTGCCAGCAGCCATGAGACCGGGAATTCACCCCTCCACTTT
>TRBJ2-1|-|TRBV28|TRBD2
CASSILLASGRSWNEQFF
TGTGCCAGCAGCATACTATTGGCTAGCGGGAGGAGTTGGAATGAGCAGTTCTTC
>TRBJ1-6|-|TRBV3-1/TRBV3-2|TRBD1
CASSQEISRDSYNSPLHF
TGTGCCAGCAGCCAAGAAATAAGCCGGGACAGCTATAATTCACCCCTCCACTTT
>TRBJ1-4|-|TRBV19|-
CASSIGLRNEKLFF
TGTGCCAGTAGTATTGGTCTGCGTAATGAAAAACTGTTTTTT
>TRBJ1-5|-|TRBV28|TRBD1
CASRGQGGINQPQHF
TGTGCCAGCAGGGGACAGGGAGGCATCAATCAGCCCCAGCATTTT
>TRBJ2-7|-|TRBV6-5|-
CASSYGADYEQYF
TGTGCCAGCAGTTACGGGGCAGATTACGAGCAGTACTTC
>TRBJ1-4|-|TRBV19|TRBD1
CASSTGQARKLFF
TGTGCCAGTAGTACGGGACAGGCGAGGAAACTGTTTTTT
>TRBJ1-5|-|TRBV19|-
CASQVGGSYSNQPQHF
TGTGCCAGTCAAGTCGGGGGATCCTATAGCAATCAGCCCCAGCATTTT
>TRBJ1-4|once|TRBV7-3|TRBD1
CASSSRQGEKLFF
TGTGCCAGCAGCTCGAGACAGGGTGAAAAACTGTTTTTT